These T cell receptor beta chains were read from a single sample in a study of metastatic and nonmetastatic thyroid tumors. With MiXCR, TCRdb called clones anew from the PCR reads. The sample contains over 9,500 clones, approximately 30% of which appear only once. Input material: tumor tissue. These receptors all stem from a male donor with papillary thyroid cancer or a benign thyroid nodule (not recorded which). Some clones in this sample may be carry-over from other donors' samples. Each CDR3 is given with its conserved first and last residue. The order of the fields is clone size, J gene, V gene, D gene, CDR3 protein, CDR3 DNA. D genes are given only for firm matches. Not every row has a clone size; where given, it reads once, few, many or a size class.

size: few
J: TRBJ2-7
V: TRBV28
D: NA
CDR3: CASSPFGIVVTYEQYF
DNA: TGTGCCAGCAGCCCTTTCGGGATAGTAGTAACGTACGAGCAGTACTTC

size: few
J: TRBJ2-7
V: TRBV6-1
D: NA
CDR3: CASSPARPYEQYF
DNA: TGTGCCAGCAGTCCCGCCCGACCCTACGAGCAGTACTTC

size: NA
J: TRBJ1-2
V: TRBV7-2
D: NA
CDR3: CASSLGFGRAYGYTF
DNA: TGTGCCAGCAGCTTAGGCTTTGGAAGGGCCTATGGCTACACCTTC

size: many
J: TRBJ1-5
V: TRBV9
D: NA
CDR3: CASSVWVSNQPQHF
DNA: TGTGCCAGCAGCGTCTGGGTTAGCAATCAGCCCCAGCATTTT

size: medium-sized
J: TRBJ1-4
V: TRBV20-1
D: NA
CDR3: CSANLHATNEKLFF
DNA: TGCAGTGCTAATCTGCACGCAACTAATGAAAAACTGTTTTTT

size: medium-sized
J: TRBJ2-3
V: TRBV27
D: NA
CDR3: CASSEQTSTDTQYF
DNA: TGTGCCAGCAGTGAACAGACTAGCACAGATACGCAGTATTTT

size: few
J: TRBJ2-3
V: TRBV30
D: TRBD2
CDR3: CANSGSSMDTQYF
DNA: TGTGCCAACAGCGGGAGTAGTATGGATACGCAGTATTTT

size: NA
J: TRBJ2-3
V: TRBV4-2
D: TRBD2
CDR3: CASSQGRGGREEGTQYF
DNA: TGTGCCAGCAGCCAAGGGCGTGGCGGGAGAGAGGAGGGTACGCAGTATTTT

size: NA
J: TRBJ2-7
V: TRBV2
D: NA
CDR3: CASIRGRGYEQYF
DNA: TGTGCCAGCATCCGGGGCAGGGGCTACGAGCAGTACTTC

size: NA
J: TRBJ2-5
V: TRBV5-1
D: NA
CDR3: CASRARGGETQYF
DNA: TGCGCCAGCAGGGCCAGAGGGGGAGAGACCCAGTACTTC

size: NA
J: TRBJ2-1
V: TRBV28
D: TRBD2
CDR3: CARSIPGRDYNVQFF
DNA: TGTGCCAGAAGTATCCCGGGACGGGACTACAATGTGCAGTTCTTC

size: once
J: TRBJ1-5
V: TRBV20-1
D: NA
CDR3: CSAIGWNSNQPQHF
DNA: TGCAGTGCTATCGGGTGGAATAGCAATCAGCCCCAGCATTTT

size: once
J: TRBJ2-7
V: TRBV7-6
D: NA
CDR3: CASSPRPGTDPYEQYF
DNA: TGTGCCAGCAGTCCACGCCCCGGTACAGATCCTTACGAGCAGTACTTC

size: few
J: TRBJ2-2
V: TRBV6-6
D: TRBD2
CDR3: CASSLLGTSGSTGELFF
DNA: TGTGCCAGCAGTTTACTCGGGACTAGCGGGAGCACCGGGGAGCTGTTTTTT

size: NA
J: TRBJ1-6
V: TRBV11-2
D: NA
CDR3: CASSPRSSYNSPLHF
DNA: TGTGCCAGCAGCCCACGGAGCTCCTATAATTCACCCCTCCACTTT

size: NA
J: TRBJ2-5
V: TRBV5-1
D: TRBD1
CDR3: CASSSSQGGETQYF
DNA: TGCGCCAGCAGCTCATCACAGGGGGGAGAGACCCAGTACTTC

size: NA
J: TRBJ1-6
V: TRBV11-2
D: NA
CDR3: CASSPTRGASSPLHF
DNA: TGTGCCAGCAGCCCCACGCGGGGGGCCAGTTCACCCCTCCACTTT

size: NA
J: TRBJ2-3
V: TRBV19
D: TRBD2
CDR3: CATRMLAGGYTQYF
DNA: TGTGCCACCCGCATGCTAGCGGGAGGTTATACGCAGTATTTT

size: NA
J: TRBJ1-1
V: TRBV6-1
D: NA
CDR3: CASSLDKSGTEAFF
DNA: TGTGCCAGCAGTCTTGATAAAAGTGGCACTGAAGCTTTCTTT

size: many
J: TRBJ1-1
V: TRBV7-6
D: NA
CDR3: CASSLKADGTEAFF
DNA: TGTGCCAGCAGCTTAAAAGCCGACGGCACTGAAGCTTTCTTT

size: medium-sized
J: TRBJ2-7
V: TRBV27
D: TRBD2
CDR3: CASSLSAGGPYEQYF
DNA: TGTGCCAGCAGTTTATCGGCGGGGGGCCCTTACGAGCAGTACTTC

size: many
J: TRBJ2-2
V: TRBV9
D: NA
CDR3: CASSVGENSKYTGELFF
DNA: TGTGCCAGCAGCGTAGGAGAGAACTCCAAATACACCGGGGAGCTGTTTTTT

size: few
J: TRBJ2-1
V: TRBV11-2
D: TRBD2
CDR3: CASNKEGTLAYNEQFF
DNA: TGTGCCAGCAACAAGGAGGGCACACTAGCGTATAATGAGCAGTTCTTC

size: NA
J: TRBJ1-2
V: TRBV24-1
D: TRBD1
CDR3: CATSEKQGSVGYTF
DNA: TGTGCCACCAGTGAGAAACAGGGGTCGGTTGGCTACACCTTC

size: few
J: TRBJ2-1
V: TRBV6-1
D: TRBD2
CDR3: CASIPSGSQYNEQFF
DNA: TGTGCCAGCATCCCCAGCGGGAGCCAATACAATGAGCAGTTCTTC

size: NA
J: TRBJ2-3
V: TRBV6-4
D: NA
CDR3: CASSEGETDTQYF
DNA: TGTGCCAGCAGTGAAGGCGAGACAGATACGCAGTATTTT

size: medium-sized
J: TRBJ2-7
V: TRBV6-6
D: NA
CDR3: CASSYRHHSYEQYF
DNA: TGTGCCAGCAGTTATCGGCATCACTCCTACGAGCAGTACTTC

size: NA
J: TRBJ2-7
V: TRBV12-3/TRBV12-4
D: TRBD1
CDR3: CASSKGTATYEQYF
DNA: TGTGCCAGCAGTAAAGGGACAGCGACCTACGAGCAGTACTTC

size: many
J: TRBJ2-7
V: TRBV7-7
D: TRBD1
CDR3: CASSLETGAHYEQYF
DNA: TGTGCTAGCAGCTTAGAGACAGGGGCCCACTACGAGCAGTACTTC

size: NA
J: TRBJ1-6
V: TRBV20-1
D: TRBD1
CDR3: CSASGQGNSPLHF
DNA: TGCAGTGCTAGCGGACAGGGGAATTCACCCCTCCACTTT

size: few
J: TRBJ2-7
V: TRBV27
D: NA
CDR3: CASSLSAVPYEQYF
DNA: TGTGCCAGCAGTTTATCGGCCGTCCCCTACGAGCAGTACTTT

size: NA
J: TRBJ2-4
V: TRBV7-2
D: NA
CDR3: CASSFRGYGNIQYF
DNA: TGTGCCAGCAGCTTCCGAGGGTACGGAAACATTCAGTACTTC

size: medium-sized
J: TRBJ2-7
V: TRBV20-1
D: TRBD2
CDR3: CSAIKPGLAGAILTYEQYF
DNA: TGCAGTGCCATTAAACCGGGACTAGCGGGGGCCATACTAACCTACGAGCAGTACTTC

size: once
J: TRBJ2-1
V: TRBV11-1
D: TRBD2
CDR3: CASSLTSGETFNVQFF
DNA: TGTGCCAGCAGCTTGACTAGCGGGGAAACGTTCAATGTGCAGTTCTTC

size: NA
J: TRBJ2-7
V: TRBV20-1
D: TRBD1
CDR3: CSVNRDRAYEQYF
DNA: TGCAGTGTTAACCGGGACAGAGCCTACGAGCAGTACTTC

size: medium-sized
J: TRBJ2-7
V: TRBV30
D: NA
CDR3: CAWSWGPPPYEQYF
DNA: TGTGCCTGGAGTTGGGGACCACCCCCCTACGAGCAGTACTTC

size: many
J: TRBJ1-2
V: TRBV6-1
D: TRBD1
CDR3: CASGPKTGTIYGYTF
DNA: TGTGCCAGCGGCCCGAAGACAGGGACAATCTATGGCTACACCTTC

size: medium-sized
J: TRBJ2-5
V: TRBV6-5
D: NA
CDR3: CASSYSGFGTQYF
DNA: TGTGCCAGCAGTTACTCGGGGTTCGGGACCCAGTACTTC

size: NA
J: TRBJ2-7
V: TRBV20-1
D: NA
CDR3: CSARAPKTGRAVTFGEQYF
DNA: TGCAGTGCTAGAGCCCCAAAGACGGGAAGAGCGGTAACCTTTGGAGAGCAGTACTTC

size: NA
J: TRBJ2-5
V: TRBV7-9
D: NA
CDR3: CASSSRGSGETQYF
DNA: TGTGCCAGCAGCTCACGGGGCTCGGGAGAGACCCAGTACTTC

size: medium-sized
J: TRBJ2-1
V: TRBV4-2
D: TRBD1
CDR3: CASSHTGTGGFVIYNEQFF
DNA: TGTGCCAGCAGCCATACCGGGACAGGGGGCTTCGTTATCTACAATGAGCAGTTCTTC

size: medium-sized
J: TRBJ1-2
V: TRBV20-1
D: NA
CDR3: CSARVRGGVGYTF
DNA: TGCAGTGCTAGAGTGAGGGGCGGGGTAGGCTACACCTTC

size: NA
J: TRBJ1-1
V: TRBV5-1
D: TRBD1
CDR3: CASSTSTGDTEAFF
DNA: TGCGCCAGCAGCACCAGTACAGGGGACACTGAAGCTTTCTTT

size: medium-sized
J: TRBJ1-2
V: TRBV5-1
D: TRBD1
CDR3: CASSPGGAWGYTF
DNA: TGCGCCAGCAGCCCAGGGGGGGCGTGGGGCTACACCTTC

size: NA
J: TRBJ2-1
V: TRBV11-2
D: NA
CDR3: CASSLVVIGGRSNEQFF
DNA: TGTGCCAGCAGCTTAGTTGTGATTGGGGGACGATCAAATGAGCAGTTCTTC

size: few
J: TRBJ2-3
V: TRBV6-2/TRBV6-3
D: NA
CDR3: CASSYYSTDTQYF
DNA: TGTGCCAGCAGTTACTACAGCACAGATACGCAGTATTTT

size: many
J: TRBJ2-5
V: TRBV3-1
D: NA
CDR3: CASSQHLDPGQETQYF
DNA: TGTGCCAGCAGCCAACATCTTGATCCGGGCCAAGAGACCCAGTACTTC

size: few
J: TRBJ1-2
V: TRBV5-1
D: NA
CDR3: CASSLDRPYGYTF
DNA: TGCGCCAGCAGCTTGGACAGGCCCTATGGCTACACCTTC

size: NA
J: TRBJ2-1
V: TRBV12-3/TRBV12-4
D: NA
CDR3: CASSNRDKRYNEQFF
DNA: TGTGCCAGCAGTAACCGGGACAAGCGATACAATGAGCAGTTCTTC

size: NA
J: TRBJ2-3
V: TRBV20-1
D: TRBD1
CDR3: CSAIRGRTDTQYF
DNA: TGCAGTGCTATTAGGGGGCGCACAGATACGCAGTATTTT

size: many
J: TRBJ2-5
V: TRBV19
D: TRBD1
CDR3: CASSPRDRETQYF
DNA: TGTGCCAGTAGCCCAAGGGACAGAGAGACCCAGTACTTC

size: large
J: TRBJ1-2
V: TRBV6-5
D: TRBD1
CDR3: CASSYRRDRPPYGYTF
DNA: TGTGCCAGCAGTTACCGGAGGGACAGGCCGCCCTATGGCTACACCTTC